One and the same sample provided the 12 T cell receptor beta chains below, sequenced in a study of cytomegalovirus exposure and HLA in healthy donors. Produced via immunoSEQ multiplex PCR; TCRdb's table is partial and in-frame only. This sample has 82,000 or so clones, with 85% to 95% found just once. The specimen was PBMCs. All receptors come from a woman aged 18-35 years in good health and CMV-seronegative.

This chain joins TRBV5-4 and TRBJ2-2, with 7 bases identical to TRBD2. Per the germline V gene, CDR1 is SGHNT and CDR2 is YYREEE (reference sequence). This CDR3 spans 15 amino acids. Losses at the gene ends were 7 bases for V and 2 bases for J; bases not matched to a gene: 8. Written as DNA, the CDR3 is TGTGCCAGCCGCCCTAGCGGTCTTAACACCGGGGAGCTGTTTTTT. This sequence encodes CASRPSGLNTGELFF.

This chain links TRBV7-2 with TRBJ1-5; D remains unclear. The CDR3 has 15 amino acids. Trimming cost V 5 bases and J 0 bases, with 11 bases left between them. Germline V gene sequence: CDR1 SGHTA, CDR2 FQGNSA. For the CDR3, the DNA is TGTGCCAGCAGCCGTCGGGGAGCTAGCAATCAGCCCCAGCATTTT. Translated, it gives CASSRRGASNQPQHF.

This rearrangement joins TRBV11-2 to TRBJ2-2, with TRBD1 matching 8 bases. The CDR3 spans 15 residues. Germline CDR1 and CDR2: SGHAT and FQNNGV. Germline trimming cut 7 bases from V and 1 base from J; bases unmatched to any gene: 5. This CDR3 reads CASIRTGRNTGELFF. The CDR3 bases are TGTGCCAGCATCCGGACAGGGCGGAACACCGGGGAGCTGTTTTTT.

This chain uses TRBV2 with TRBJ2-5; TRBD2 aligns across 7 bases. Germline assignment: CDR1 SNHLY and CDR2 FYNNEI. The CDR3 is 17 residues long. V gave up 6 bases and J gave up 5 bases; unmatched junction bases: 18. The CDR3 DNA sequence: TGTGCCAGCAGAGCACCTGGGACTCCGAACGGGGGGGAGACCCAGTACTTC. It codes for CASRAPGTPNGGETQYF.

V is TRBV7-9 and J is TRBJ2-1; 13 nucleotides align to TRBD2. J lost 8 bases, V lost 1 base, and 2 bases had no gene match. Looked up from germline, CDR1 is SEHNR and CDR2 is FQNEAQ (reference sequence). The CDR3 has 15 amino acids. Here the CDR3 reads CASSLGTSGSDEQFF. In DNA form, the CDR3 reads TGTGCCAGCAGCTTAGGGACTAGCGGGAGCGATGAGCAGTTCTTC. Full variable domain (rest looked up from reference TRBV7-9 and TRBJ2-1): DTGVSQNPRHKITKRGQNVTFRCDPISEHNRLYWYRQTLGQGPEFLTYFQNEAQLEKSRLLSDRFSAERPKGSFSTLEIQRTEQGDSAMYLCASSLGTSGSDEQFFGPGTRLTVL.

This chain links TRBV4-1 with TRBJ2-3, with 10 nucleotides matching TRBD1. Germline assignment: CDR1 MGHRA and CDR2 YSYEKL. The junction had 6 bases not matched to a gene; V was cut back by 6 bases and J by 6 bases. This CDR3 contains 14 residues. The DNA of the CDR3 is TGCGCCAGCAGTTCGGACAGGGGGAGGGATACGCAGTATTTT. Translating it yields CASSSDRGRDTQYF.

This clone showed up just once. This rearrangement joins TRBV5-1 to TRBJ2-7; a possible D gene is TRBD2 (7 bases). Germline V gives CDR1 SGHRS, CDR2 YFSETQ. Trimming shortened V by 8 bases and J by 7 bases, and 19 bases separated the two germline ends. This CDR3 region has 13 residues. CDR3 residues: CASSAGAGREQYF. CDR3 coding DNA: TGCGCCAGTTCTGCGGGGGCCGGGAGGGAGCAGTACTTC.

This chain connects TRBV7-2 to TRBJ1-1; no reliable D call. The ends were cut back, 2 bases at V and 0 bases at J, with 13 bases in the middle. There are 16 residues in the CDR3. CDR1 SGHTA and CDR2 FQGNSA come from the germline V gene. The CDR3 region is CASSLFLLGMNTEAFF. In DNA, the CDR3 is TGTGCCAGCAGCTTATTTTTGCTCGGGATGAACACTGAAGCTTTCTTT.

The chain employs TRBV12-5 and TRBJ1-1, with D hard to call. The CDR3 totals 16 residues. V shed 1 base and J shed 2 bases, with 14 bases lying between them. Germline CDR1 reads LGHNT; CDR2 reads FRNRAP. This CDR3 is CASGLATRLRNTEAFF. The CDR3 DNA is TGTGCTAGTGGTTTGGCCACTCGCCTGCGCAACACTGAAGCTTTCTTT.

V usage is TRBV28 and J usage is TRBJ2-7, with 11 bases matching TRBD1. The V segment lost 4 bases and the J segment 3 bases; nucleotides outside the gene matches: 5. The CDR3 consists of 15 residues. CDR1 MDHEN and CDR2 SYDVKM come from the germline V gene. The CDR3 spells CASSSGQGANYEQYF. The DNA for the CDR3 is TGTGCCAGCAGTTCCGGACAGGGGGCGAACTACGAGCAGTACTTC.

This clone was recorded only once. The chain carries TRBV6-4 and TRBJ1-2, with a tentative D call TRBD1 (6 bases). The CDR3 totals 15 residues. Trimming removed 2 bases at V and 3 bases at J, with 13 bases between. Germline loops: CDR1 MRHNA, CDR2 SNTAGT. CDR3 sequence reads: CASSDTGKGYYGYTF. The CDR3 DNA sequence: TGTGCCAGCAGTGACACAGGGAAGGGGTACTATGGCTACACCTTC.

This chain uses TRBV7-2 with TRBJ2-3; 8 bases are a match to TRBD1. The CDR3 spans 16 residues. CDR1 and CDR2 (germline): SGHTA, FQGNSA. V gave up 1 base and J gave up 0 bases; unmatched junction bases: 3. The CDR3 reads CASSLVGTGSTDTQYF. In DNA, the CDR3 is TGTGCCAGCAGCTTAGTAGGGACAGGCAGCACAGATACGCAGTATTTT.